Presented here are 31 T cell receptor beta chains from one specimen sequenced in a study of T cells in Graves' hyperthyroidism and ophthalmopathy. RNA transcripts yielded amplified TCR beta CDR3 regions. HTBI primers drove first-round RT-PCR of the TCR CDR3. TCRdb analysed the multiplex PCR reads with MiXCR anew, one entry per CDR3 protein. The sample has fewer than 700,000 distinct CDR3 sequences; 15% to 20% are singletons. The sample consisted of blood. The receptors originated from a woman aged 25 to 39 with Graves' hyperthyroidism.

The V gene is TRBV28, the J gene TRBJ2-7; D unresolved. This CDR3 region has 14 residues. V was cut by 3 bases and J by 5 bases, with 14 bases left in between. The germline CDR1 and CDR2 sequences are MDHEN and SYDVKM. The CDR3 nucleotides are TGTGCCAGCAGTTTGTCGAACGCCGAGGACGAGCAGTACTTC. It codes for CASSLSNAEDEQYF.

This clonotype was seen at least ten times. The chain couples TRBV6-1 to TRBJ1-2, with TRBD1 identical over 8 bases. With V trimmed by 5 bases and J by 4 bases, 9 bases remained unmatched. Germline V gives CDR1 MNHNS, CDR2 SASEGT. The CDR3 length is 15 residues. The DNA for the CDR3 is TGTGCCAGCAGTTGGGGCAGGGGGCCGGCCTATGGCTACACCTTC. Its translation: CASSWGRGPAYGYTF.

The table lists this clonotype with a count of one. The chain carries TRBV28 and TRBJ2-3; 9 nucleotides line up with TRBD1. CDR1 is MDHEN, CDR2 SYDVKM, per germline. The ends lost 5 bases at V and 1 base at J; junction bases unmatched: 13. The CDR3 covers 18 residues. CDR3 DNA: TGTGCCAGCAGTGAGCCCGGGACAGGGAGGAGGGGCACAGATACGCAGTATTTT. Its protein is CASSEPGTGRRGTDTQYF.

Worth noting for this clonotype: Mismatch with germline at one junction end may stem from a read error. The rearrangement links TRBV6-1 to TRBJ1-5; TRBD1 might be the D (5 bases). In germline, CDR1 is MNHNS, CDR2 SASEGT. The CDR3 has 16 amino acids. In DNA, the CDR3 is TGTGCCGGCAGTGAATGGGGACGCGCGTATAATCAGCCCCAGCATTTT. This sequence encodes CAGSEWGRAYNQPQHF.

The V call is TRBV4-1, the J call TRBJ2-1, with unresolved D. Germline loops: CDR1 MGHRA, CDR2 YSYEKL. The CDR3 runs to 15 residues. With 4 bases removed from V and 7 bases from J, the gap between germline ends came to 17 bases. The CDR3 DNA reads TGCGCCAGCAGCCGCCCCCCTGCGGAAGGGAATGAGCAGTTCTTC. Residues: CASSRPPAEGNEQFF.

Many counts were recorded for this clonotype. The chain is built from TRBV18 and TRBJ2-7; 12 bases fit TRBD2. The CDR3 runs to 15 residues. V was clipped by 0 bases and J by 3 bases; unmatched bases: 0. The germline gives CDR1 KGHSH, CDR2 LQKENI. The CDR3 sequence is CASSPPGLAGYEQYF. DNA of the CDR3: TGTGCCAGCTCACCACCGGGACTAGCGGGCTACGAGCAGTACTTC.

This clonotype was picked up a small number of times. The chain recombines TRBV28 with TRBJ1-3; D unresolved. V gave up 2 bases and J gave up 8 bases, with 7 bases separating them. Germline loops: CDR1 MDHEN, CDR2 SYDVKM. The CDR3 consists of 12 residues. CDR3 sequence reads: CASSLPGDTIYF. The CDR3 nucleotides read TGTGCCAGCAGTTTACCCGGGGACACCATATATTTT.

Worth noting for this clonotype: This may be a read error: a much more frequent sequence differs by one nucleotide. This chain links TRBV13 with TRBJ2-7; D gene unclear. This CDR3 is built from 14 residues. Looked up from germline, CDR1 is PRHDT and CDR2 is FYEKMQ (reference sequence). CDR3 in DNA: TGTGCCAGCAGCTTAGGCCAGAATCTCTACGAGCAGTGCTTC. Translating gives CASSLGQNLYEQCF.

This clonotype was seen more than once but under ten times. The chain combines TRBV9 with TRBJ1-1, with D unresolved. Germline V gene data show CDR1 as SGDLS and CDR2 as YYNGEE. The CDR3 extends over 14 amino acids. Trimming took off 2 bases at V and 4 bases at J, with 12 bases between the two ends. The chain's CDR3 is CASSVSVSGTEAFF. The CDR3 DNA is TGTGCCAGCAGCGTTTCAGTGAGTGGCACTGAAGCTTTCTTT.

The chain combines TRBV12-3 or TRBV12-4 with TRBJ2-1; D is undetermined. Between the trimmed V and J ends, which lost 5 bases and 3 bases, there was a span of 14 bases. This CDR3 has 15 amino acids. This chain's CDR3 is CASSLLPQIYNEQFF. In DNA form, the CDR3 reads TGTGCCAGCAGTCTACTACCCCAAATCTACAATGAGCAGTTCTTC.

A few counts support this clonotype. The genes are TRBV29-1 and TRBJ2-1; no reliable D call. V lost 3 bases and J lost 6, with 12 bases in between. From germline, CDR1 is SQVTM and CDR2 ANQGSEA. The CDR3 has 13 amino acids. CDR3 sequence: CSVDSTEGNEQFF. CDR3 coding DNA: TGCAGCGTTGATTCCACCGAAGGCAATGAGCAGTTCTTC.

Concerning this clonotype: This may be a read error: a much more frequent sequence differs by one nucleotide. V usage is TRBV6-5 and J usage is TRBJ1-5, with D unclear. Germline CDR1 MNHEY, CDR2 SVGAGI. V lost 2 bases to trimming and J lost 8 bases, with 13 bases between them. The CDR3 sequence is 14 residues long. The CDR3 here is CASSYGQDAEPQHF. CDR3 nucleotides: TGTGCCAGCAGTTACGGGCAGGACGCAGAGCCCCAGCATTTT.

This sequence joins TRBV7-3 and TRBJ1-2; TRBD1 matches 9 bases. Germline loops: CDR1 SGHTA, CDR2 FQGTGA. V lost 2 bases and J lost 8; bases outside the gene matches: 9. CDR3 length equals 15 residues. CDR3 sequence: CASSLDSGQGRGYTF. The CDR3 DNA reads TGTGCCAGCAGCTTAGACTCTGGACAGGGGAGAGGCTACACCTTC.

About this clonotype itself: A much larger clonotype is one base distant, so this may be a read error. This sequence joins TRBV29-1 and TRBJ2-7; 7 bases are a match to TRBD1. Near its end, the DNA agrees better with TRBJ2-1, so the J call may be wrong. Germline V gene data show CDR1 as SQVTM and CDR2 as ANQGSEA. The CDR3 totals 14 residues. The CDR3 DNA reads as TGCAGCACCTTCTCCCACAGGGGACCCTACGAGCAGTTCTTC. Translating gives CSTFSHRGPYEQFF.

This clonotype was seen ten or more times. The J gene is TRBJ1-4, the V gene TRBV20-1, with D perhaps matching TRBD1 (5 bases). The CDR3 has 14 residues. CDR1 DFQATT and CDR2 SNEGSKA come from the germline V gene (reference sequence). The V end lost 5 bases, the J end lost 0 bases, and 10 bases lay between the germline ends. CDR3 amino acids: CSAFQGATNEKLFF. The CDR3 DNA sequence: TGCAGTGCTTTCCAGGGAGCAACTAATGAAAAACTGTTTTTT.

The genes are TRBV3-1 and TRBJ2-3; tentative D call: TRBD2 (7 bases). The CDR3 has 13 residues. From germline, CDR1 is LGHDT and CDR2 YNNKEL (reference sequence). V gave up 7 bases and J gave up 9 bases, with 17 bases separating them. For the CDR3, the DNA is TGTGCCAGCAACGAAGGGGGGGGAAGCACGCAGTATTTT. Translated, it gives CASNEGGGSTQYF.

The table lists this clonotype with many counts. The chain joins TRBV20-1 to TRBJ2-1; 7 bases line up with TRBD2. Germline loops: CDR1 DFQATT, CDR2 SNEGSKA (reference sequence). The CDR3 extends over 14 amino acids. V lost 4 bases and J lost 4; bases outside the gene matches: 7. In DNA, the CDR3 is TGCAGTGCTATTAAGTCTAGCGGATACAATGAGCAGTTCTTC. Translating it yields CSAIKSSGYNEQFF.

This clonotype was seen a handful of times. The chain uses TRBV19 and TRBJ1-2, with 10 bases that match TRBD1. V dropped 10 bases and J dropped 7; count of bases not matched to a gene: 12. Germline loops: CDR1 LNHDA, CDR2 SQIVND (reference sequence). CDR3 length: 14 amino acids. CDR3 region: CATGTGTGAVGYTF. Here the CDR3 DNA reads TGTGCCACTGGCACCGGGACAGGGGCCGTTGGCTACACCTTC.

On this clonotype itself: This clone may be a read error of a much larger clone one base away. CDR3 in DNA: TGTGCCAGCAGCCTGACTAGGGGGGAAGAGCAGTTCTTC. Protein: CASSLTRGEEQFF. The rearrangement uses TRBV3-1 and TRBJ2-1, with D possibly being TRBD1 or TRBD2 (6 bases each). CDR1 and CDR2 (germline): LGHDT, YNNKEL (reference sequence). The CDR3 is made up of 13 amino acids. Trimming pared 4 bases from V and 10 bases from J, leaving 14 bases between.

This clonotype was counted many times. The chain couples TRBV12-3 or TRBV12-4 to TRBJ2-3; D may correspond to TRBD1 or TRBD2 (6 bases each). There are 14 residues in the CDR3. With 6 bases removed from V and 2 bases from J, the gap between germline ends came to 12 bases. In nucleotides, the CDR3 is TGTGCCAGCAGGGCCGGGGGCTACACAGATACGCAGTATTTT. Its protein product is CASRAGGYTDTQYF.

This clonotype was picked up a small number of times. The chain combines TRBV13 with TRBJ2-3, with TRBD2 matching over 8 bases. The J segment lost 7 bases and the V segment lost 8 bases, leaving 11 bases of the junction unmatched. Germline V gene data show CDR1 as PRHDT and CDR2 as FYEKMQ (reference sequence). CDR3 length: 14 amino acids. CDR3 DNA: TGTGCCAGCGGAAGCGGAGCGGGAGCTAATACGCAGTATTTT. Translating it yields CASGSGAGANTQYF. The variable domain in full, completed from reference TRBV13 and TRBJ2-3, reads AAGVIQSPRHLIKEKRETATLKCYPIPRHDTVYWYQQGPGQDPQFLISFYEKMQSDKGSIPDRFSAQQFSDYHSELNMSSLELGDSALYFCASGSGAGANTQYFGPGTRLTVL.

DNA for the CDR3: TGTGCCAGCATAGCGGGAGGGACCGGGGAGCTGTTTTTT. Its translation: CASIAGGTGELFF. The chain joins TRBV25-1 to TRBJ2-2; 11 nucleotides align to TRBD2. Germline V CDR1 and CDR2: MGHDK, SYGVNS. The V segment lost 7 bases and the J segment 5 bases; nucleotides outside the gene matches: 0. The CDR3 totals 13 residues.

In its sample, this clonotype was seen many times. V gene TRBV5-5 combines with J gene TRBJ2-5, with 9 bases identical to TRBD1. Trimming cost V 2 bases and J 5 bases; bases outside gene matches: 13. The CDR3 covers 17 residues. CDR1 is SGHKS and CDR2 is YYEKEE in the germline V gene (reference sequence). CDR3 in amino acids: CASSFQLPGQGMETQYF. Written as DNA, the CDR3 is TGTGCCAGCAGCTTCCAACTACCGGGACAGGGTATGGAGACCCAGTACTTC.

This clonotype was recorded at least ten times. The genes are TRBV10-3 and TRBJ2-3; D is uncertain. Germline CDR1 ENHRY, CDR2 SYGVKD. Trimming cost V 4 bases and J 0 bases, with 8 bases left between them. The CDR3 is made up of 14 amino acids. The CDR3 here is CAISGLPSTDTQYF. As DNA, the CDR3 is TGTGCCATCAGTGGACTTCCTAGCACAGATACGCAGTATTTT.

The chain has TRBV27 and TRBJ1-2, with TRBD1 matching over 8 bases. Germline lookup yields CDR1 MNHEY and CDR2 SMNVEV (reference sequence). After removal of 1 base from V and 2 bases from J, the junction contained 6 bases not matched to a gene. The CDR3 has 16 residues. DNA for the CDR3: TGTGCCAGCAGTTTATACTACAGGGGGGGGAACTATGGCTACACCTTC. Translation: CASSLYYRGGNYGYTF.

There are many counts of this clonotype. The CDR3 region is CASSPPSNLNTEAFF. Written as DNA, the CDR3 is TGTGCCAGCAGCCCCCCCTCTAACTTGAACACTGAAGCTTTCTTT. The V and J genes are TRBV7-9 and TRBJ1-1; D is uncertain. The CDR3 contains 15 residues. Germline V gives CDR1 SEHNR, CDR2 FQNEAQ (reference sequence). Between the trimmed V and J ends, which lost 5 bases and 0 bases, there was a span of 13 bases.

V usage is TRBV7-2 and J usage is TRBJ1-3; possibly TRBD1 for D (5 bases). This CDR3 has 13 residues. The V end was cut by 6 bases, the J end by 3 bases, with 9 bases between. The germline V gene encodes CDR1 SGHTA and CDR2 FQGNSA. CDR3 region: CASRGGGGNTIYF. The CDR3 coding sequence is TGTGCCAGCAGGGGGGGTGGTGGAAACACCATATATTTT.

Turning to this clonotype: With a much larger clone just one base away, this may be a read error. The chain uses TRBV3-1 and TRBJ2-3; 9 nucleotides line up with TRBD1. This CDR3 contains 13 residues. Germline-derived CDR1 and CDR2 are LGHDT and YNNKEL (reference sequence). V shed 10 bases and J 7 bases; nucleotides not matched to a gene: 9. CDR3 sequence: CAILRTGEYTQYF. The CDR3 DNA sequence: TGTGCCATCCTCAGGACAGGGGAATATACGCAGTATTTT.

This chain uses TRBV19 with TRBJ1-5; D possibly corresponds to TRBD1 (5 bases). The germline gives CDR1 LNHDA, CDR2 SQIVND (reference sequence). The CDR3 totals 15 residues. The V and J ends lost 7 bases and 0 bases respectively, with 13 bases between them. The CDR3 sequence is CASKGLTVSNQPQHF. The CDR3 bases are TGTGCCAGTAAGGGGCTGACTGTTAGCAATCAGCCCCAGCATTTT. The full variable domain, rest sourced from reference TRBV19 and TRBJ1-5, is DGGITQSPKYLFRKEGQNVTLSCEQNLNHDAMYWYRQDPGQGLRLIYYSQIVNDFQKGDIAEGYSVSREKKESFPLTVTSAQKNPTAFYLCASKGLTVSNQPQHFGDGTRLSIL.

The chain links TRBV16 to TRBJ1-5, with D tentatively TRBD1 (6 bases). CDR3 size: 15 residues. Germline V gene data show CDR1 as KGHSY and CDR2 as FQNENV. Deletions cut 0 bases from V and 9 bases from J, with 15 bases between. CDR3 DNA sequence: TGTGCCAGCAGCCAATCGGCCGGGGGCCGGATGCCCCAGCATTTT. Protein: CASSQSAGGRMPQHF.

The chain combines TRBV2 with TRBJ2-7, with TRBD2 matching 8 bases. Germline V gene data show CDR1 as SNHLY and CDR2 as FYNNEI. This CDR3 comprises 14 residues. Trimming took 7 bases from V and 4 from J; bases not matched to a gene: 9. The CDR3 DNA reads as TGTGCCAGCAAAGGGGTAGCGGGACTGTACGAGCAGTACTTC. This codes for CASKGVAGLYEQYF. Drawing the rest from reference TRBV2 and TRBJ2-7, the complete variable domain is EPEVTQTPSHQVTQMGQEVILRCVPISNHLYFYWYRQILGQKVEFLVSFYNNEISEKSEIFDDQFSVERPDGSNFTLKIRSTKLEDSAMYFCASKGVAGLYEQYFGPGTRLTVT.